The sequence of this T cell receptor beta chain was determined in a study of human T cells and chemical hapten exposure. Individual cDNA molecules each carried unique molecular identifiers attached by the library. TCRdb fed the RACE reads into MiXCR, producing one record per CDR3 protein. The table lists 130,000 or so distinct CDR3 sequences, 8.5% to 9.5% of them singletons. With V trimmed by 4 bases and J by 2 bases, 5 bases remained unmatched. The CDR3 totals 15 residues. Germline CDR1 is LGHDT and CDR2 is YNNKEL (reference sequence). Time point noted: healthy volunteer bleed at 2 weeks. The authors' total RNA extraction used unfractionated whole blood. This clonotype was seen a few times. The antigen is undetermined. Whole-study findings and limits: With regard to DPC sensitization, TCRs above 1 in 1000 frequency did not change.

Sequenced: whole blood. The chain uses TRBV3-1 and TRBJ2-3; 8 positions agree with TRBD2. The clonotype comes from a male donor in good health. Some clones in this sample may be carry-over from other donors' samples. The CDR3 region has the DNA TGTGCCAGCAGCCTAGCGGGATACGACACAGATACGCAGTATTTT. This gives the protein CASSLAGYDTDTQYF.